Below, 10 T cell receptor beta chains from the same sample are listed, as sequenced in a study of cytomegalovirus exposure and HLA in healthy donors. Method: immunoSEQ multiplex PCR; TCRdb's copy keeps in-frame clones and lacks some. The sample consists of about 200,000 clones, 84% of them appearing once. Sequenced material: PBMCs. All receptors come from a woman aged 30 to 39 in good health and CMV-seropositive.

This clone was seen only once. The chain uses TRBV29-1 and TRBJ1-2; TRBD1 matches at 8 bases. This CDR3 comprises 11 residues. Trimming cost V 3 bases and J 7 bases; bases outside gene matches: 1. The germline V gene encodes CDR1 SQVTM and CDR2 ANQGSEA. CDR3 in amino acids: CSVDRGPGYTF. CDR3 bases: TGCAGCGTTGACAGGGGGCCTGGCTACACCTTC.

The V and J genes are TRBV7-9 and TRBJ2-2; 7 bases align to TRBD1. CDR3 length: 17 residues. Germline V gives CDR1 SEHNR, CDR2 FQNEAQ (reference sequence). Germline trimming cut 0 bases from V and 4 bases from J; bases unmatched to any gene: 8. The CDR3 reads CASSLASGTDFTGELFF. In nucleotides, the CDR3 is TGTGCCAGCAGCTTAGCGTCCGGGACAGATTTCACCGGGGAGCTGTTTTTT.

This clone was recorded a few times. The chain combines TRBV19 with TRBJ1-2, with D possibly matching TRBD1 (5 bases). Trimming took off 7 bases at V and 0 bases at J, with 15 bases between the two ends. The CDR3 is made up of 15 amino acids. From germline, CDR1 is LNHDA and CDR2 SQIVND (reference sequence). This CDR3 reads CASNHGAGSNYGYTF. In DNA form, the CDR3 reads TGTGCCAGTAACCATGGGGCAGGTTCTAACTATGGCTACACCTTC.

The chain recombines TRBV28 with TRBJ2-1, with a tentative D call TRBD1 (6 bases). The CDR3 is 14 amino acids. V lost 7 bases to trimming and J lost 10 bases, with 20 bases between them. Germline V gives CDR1 MDHEN, CDR2 SYDVKM. The CDR3 DNA sequence: TGTGCCAGCATGGGTGGGACAACCGGCCGAGAGCAGTTCTTC. Translation gives CASMGGTTGREQFF.

In its sample, this clone was seen a few times. The chain has TRBV14 and TRBJ2-7, with 14 bases identical to TRBD2. The CDR3 loop spans 16 amino acids. Germline lookup yields CDR1 SGHDN and CDR2 FVKESK. With V trimmed by 3 bases and J by 6 bases, 7 bases remained unmatched. CDR3 region: CASSQIGLAGGAEQYF. The CDR3 DNA is TGTGCCAGCAGCCAGATTGGACTAGCGGGAGGAGCCGAGCAGTACTTC.

The chain employs TRBV27 and TRBJ1-2; D uncertain. V lost 0 bases and J 6 bases, leaving 11 bases between the germline ends. The CDR3 runs to 14 residues. Germline values: CDR1 MNHEY, CDR2 SMNVEV (reference sequence). Here the CDR3 DNA reads TGTGCCAGCAGTTTATCGGGCAGGACTGATGGCTACACCTTC. It specifies CASSLSGRTDGYTF.

The rearrangement links TRBV9 to TRBJ2-5; 13 bases are a match to TRBD2. J gave up 4 bases and V 3 bases, and 3 bases lay outside the gene matches. The germline CDR1 and CDR2 sequences are SGDLS and YYNGEE. This CDR3 has 15 amino acids. The CDR3 DNA reads as TGTGCCAGCAGCGCCACTAGCGGGAGGGGAGAGACCCAGTACTTC. This gives the protein CASSATSGRGETQYF.

V gene TRBV27 combines with J gene TRBJ2-1, with a possible D match to TRBD2 (5 bases). The V gene lost 11 bases and the J gene lost 0 bases, with 20 bases spanning the gap. The CDR3 has 16 amino acids. The germline gives CDR1 MNHEY, CDR2 SMNVEV (reference sequence). CDR3 nucleotides: TGTGCCGCCGCCGCAGGAGGAGGCCTCTCCTACAATGAGCAGTTCTTC. This sequence encodes CAAAAGGGLSYNEQFF.

The V gene is TRBV9, the J gene TRBJ1-1; 7 positions match TRBD1. With 2 bases clipped from V and 2 bases from J, the junction kept 6 bases outside the gene matches. Germline V gene sequence: CDR1 SGDLS, CDR2 YYNGEE. The CDR3 spans 15 residues. The CDR3 nucleotides read TGTGCCAGCAGCGTTTACAGGGGTTCTAACACTGAAGCTTTCTTT. It encodes CASSVYRGSNTEAFF.

The chain joins TRBV2 to TRBJ2-1; 12 bases match TRBD2. V lost 5 bases and J lost 5; bases outside the gene matches: 4. This CDR3 is 15 amino acids long. The germline V gene has CDR1 SNHLY and CDR2 FYNNEI. The DNA of the CDR3 is TGTGCCAGCAGTCACACTAGCGGGGGGCACAATGAGCAGTTCTTC. Its translation: CASSHTSGGHNEQFF.